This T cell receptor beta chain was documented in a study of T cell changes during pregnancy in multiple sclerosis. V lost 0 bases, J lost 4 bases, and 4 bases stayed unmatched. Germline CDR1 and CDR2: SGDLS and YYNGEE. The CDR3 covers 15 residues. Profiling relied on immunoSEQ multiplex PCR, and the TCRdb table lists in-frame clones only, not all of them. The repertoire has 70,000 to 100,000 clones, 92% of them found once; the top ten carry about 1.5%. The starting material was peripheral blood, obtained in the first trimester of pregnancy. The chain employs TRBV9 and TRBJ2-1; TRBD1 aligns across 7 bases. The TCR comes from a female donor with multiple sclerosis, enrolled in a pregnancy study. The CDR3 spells CASSVEGQAYNEQFF. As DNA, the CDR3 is TGTGCCAGCAGCGTAGAAGGACAGGCATACAATGAGCAGTTCTTC. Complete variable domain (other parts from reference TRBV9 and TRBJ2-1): DSGVTQTPKHLITATGQRVTLRCSPRSGDLSVYWYQQSLDQGLQFLIQYYNGEERAKGNILERFSAQQFPDLHSELNLSSLELGDSALYFCASSVEGQAYNEQFFGPGTRLTVL.